The subject of this entry is one T cell receptor beta chain. These data come from a study of blood T cell repertoires in COVID-19. The participants were between roughly 18 and 89 years old and came from about two dozen US areas. TCRdb keeps only in-frame clones here, not all; method: immunoSEQ multiplex PCR. The repertoire includes about 290,000 clones, approximately 91% of them detected once, and about 1.8% sits in the top ten. The sample comprised PBMCs or T cells enriched from blood (not recorded which). The clonotype was recovered from a woman in her forties who had recovered from COVID-19.

CDR3 sequence reads: CASSLPGQGAPGTGELFF. Here the CDR3 DNA reads TGTGCCAGTAGTCTGCCTGGACAGGGGGCGCCTGGCACCGGGGAGCTGTTTTTT. The J gene is TRBJ2-2, the V gene TRBV19, with TRBD1 identical over 11 bases. This CDR3 comprises 18 residues. Losses at the gene ends were 5 bases for V and 4 bases for J; bases not matched to a gene: 12. Germline-derived CDR1 and CDR2 are LNHDA and SQIVND (reference sequence).